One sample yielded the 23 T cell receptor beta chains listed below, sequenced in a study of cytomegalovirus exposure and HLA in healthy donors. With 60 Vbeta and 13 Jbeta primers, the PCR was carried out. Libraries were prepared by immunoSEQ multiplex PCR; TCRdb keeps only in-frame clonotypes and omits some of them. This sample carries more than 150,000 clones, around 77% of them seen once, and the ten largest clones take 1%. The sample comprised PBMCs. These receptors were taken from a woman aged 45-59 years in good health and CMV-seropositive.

In nucleotides, the CDR3 is TGTGCCAGCACCTCCTTGGACAGGGGAAAACTGTTTTTT. This codes for CASTSLDRGKLFF. The V and J genes are TRBV6-5 and TRBJ1-4; 9 positions match TRBD1. The length of the CDR3 is 13 residues. From germline, CDR1 is MNHEY and CDR2 SVGAGI. V shed 7 bases and J 10 bases; nucleotides not matched to a gene: 7.

CDR3 loop: CASGRDRPYGYTF. DNA of the CDR3: TGTGCCAGCGGCCGTGACAGGCCTTATGGCTACACCTTC. J is TRBJ1-2 and V is TRBV28; maybe TRBD1 (6 bases). Looked up from germline, CDR1 is MDHEN and CDR2 is SYDVKM. The CDR3 is 13 amino acids. V was pared by 8 bases and J by 5 bases, with 15 bases between.

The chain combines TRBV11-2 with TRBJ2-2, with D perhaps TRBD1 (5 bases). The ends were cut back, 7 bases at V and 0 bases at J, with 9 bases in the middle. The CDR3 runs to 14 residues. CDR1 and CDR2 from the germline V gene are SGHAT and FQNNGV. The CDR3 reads CASKGAPNTGELFF. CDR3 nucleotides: TGTGCCAGCAAAGGGGCTCCGAACACCGGGGAGCTGTTTTTT.

The CDR3 DNA reads TGTGCCAGCAGTGAAGGGGGGGGCATGAACACTGAAGCTTTCTTT. Amino acids: CASSEGGGMNTEAFF. V and J are TRBV6-1 and TRBJ1-1; D is perhaps TRBD1 (6 bases). The CDR3 is 15 amino acids. Trimming shortened V by 1 base and J by 0 bases, and 9 bases separated the two germline ends. Germline loops: CDR1 MNHNS, CDR2 SASEGT.

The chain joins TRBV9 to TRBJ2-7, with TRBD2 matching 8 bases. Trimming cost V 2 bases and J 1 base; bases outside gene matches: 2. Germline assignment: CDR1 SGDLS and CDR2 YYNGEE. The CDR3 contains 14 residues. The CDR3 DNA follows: TGTGCCAGCAGCGTTAGCGGGGTATCCTACGAGCAGTACTTC. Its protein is CASSVSGVSYEQYF.

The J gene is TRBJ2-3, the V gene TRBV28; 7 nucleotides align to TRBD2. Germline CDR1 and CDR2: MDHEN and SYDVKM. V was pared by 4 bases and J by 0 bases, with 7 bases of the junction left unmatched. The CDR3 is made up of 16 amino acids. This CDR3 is CASSSSSGTSTDTQYF. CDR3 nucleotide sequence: TGTGCCAGCAGTTCCTCTAGCGGTACTAGCACAGATACGCAGTATTTT.

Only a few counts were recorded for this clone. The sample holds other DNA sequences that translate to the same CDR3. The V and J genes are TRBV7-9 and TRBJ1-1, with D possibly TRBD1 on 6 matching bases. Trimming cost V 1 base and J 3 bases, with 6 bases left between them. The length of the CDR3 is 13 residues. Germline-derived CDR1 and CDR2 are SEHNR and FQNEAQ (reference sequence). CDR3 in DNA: TGTGCCAGCAGCTTAGGGACAGACACTGAAGCTTTCTTT. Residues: CASSLGTDTEAFF.

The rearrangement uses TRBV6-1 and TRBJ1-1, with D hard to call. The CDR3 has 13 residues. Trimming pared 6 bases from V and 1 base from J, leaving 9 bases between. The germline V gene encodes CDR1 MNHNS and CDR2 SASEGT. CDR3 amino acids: CASSPGANTEAFF. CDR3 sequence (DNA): TGTGCCAGCAGCCCGGGAGCGAACACTGAAGCTTTCTTT.

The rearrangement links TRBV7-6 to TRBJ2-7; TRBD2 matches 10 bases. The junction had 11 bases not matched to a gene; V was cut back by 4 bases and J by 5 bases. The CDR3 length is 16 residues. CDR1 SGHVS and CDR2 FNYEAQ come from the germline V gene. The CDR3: CASSSSPLAGAHEQYF. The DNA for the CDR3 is TGTGCCAGCAGCTCAAGCCCTCTAGCGGGAGCCCACGAGCAGTACTTC.

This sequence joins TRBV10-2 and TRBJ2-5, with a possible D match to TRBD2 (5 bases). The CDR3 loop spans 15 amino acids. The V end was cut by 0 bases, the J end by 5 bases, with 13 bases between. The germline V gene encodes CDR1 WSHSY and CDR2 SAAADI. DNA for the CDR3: TGCGCCAGCAGTGAGTCCGGACTGGGTCGGGAGACCCAGTACTTC. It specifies CASSESGLGRETQYF.

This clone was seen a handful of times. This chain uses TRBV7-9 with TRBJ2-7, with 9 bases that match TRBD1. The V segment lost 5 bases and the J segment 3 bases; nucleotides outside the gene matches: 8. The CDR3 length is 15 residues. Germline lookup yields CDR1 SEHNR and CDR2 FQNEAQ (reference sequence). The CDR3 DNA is TGTGCCAGCAGCCCACGGGGGACAGGGCGCTACGAGCAGTACTTC. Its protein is CASSPRGTGRYEQYF.

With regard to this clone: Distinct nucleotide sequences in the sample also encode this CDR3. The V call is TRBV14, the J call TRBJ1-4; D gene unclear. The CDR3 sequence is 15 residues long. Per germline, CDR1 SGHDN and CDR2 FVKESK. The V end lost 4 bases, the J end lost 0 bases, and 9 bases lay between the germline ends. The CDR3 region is CASSLRGATNEKLFF. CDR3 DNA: TGTGCCAGCAGCCTGCGGGGAGCAACTAATGAAAAACTGTTTTTT. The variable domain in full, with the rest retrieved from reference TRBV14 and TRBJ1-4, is EAGVTQFPSHSVIEKGQTVTLRCDPISGHDNLYWYRRVMGKEIKFLLHFVKESKQDESGMPNNRFLAERTGGTYSTLKVQPAELEDSGVYFCASSLRGATNEKLFFGSGTQLSVL.

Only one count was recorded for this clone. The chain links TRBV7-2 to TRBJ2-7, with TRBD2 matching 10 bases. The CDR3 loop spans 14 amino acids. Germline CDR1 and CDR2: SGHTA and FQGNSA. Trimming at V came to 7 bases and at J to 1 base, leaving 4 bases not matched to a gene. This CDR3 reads CASTPGLASYEQYF. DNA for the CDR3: TGTGCCAGCACCCCGGGACTAGCGTCCTACGAGCAGTACTTC.

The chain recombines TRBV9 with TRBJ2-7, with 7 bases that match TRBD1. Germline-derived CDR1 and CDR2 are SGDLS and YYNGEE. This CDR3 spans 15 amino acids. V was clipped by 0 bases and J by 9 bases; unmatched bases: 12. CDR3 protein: CASSVDGQVGRGQYF. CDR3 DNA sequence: TGTGCCAGCAGCGTAGATGGACAGGTGGGACGGGGGCAGTACTTC.

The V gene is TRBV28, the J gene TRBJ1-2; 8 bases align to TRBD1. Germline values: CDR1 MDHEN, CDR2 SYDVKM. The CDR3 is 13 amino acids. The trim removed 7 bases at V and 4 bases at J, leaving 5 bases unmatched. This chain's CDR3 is CASTDRATYGYTF. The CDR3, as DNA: TGTGCCAGCACGGACAGGGCCACCTATGGCTACACCTTC.

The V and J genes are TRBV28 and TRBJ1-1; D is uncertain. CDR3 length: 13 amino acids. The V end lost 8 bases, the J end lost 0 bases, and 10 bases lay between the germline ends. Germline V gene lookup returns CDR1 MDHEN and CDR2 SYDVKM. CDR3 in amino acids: CASRDQMNTEAFF. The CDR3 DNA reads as TGTGCCAGCCGTGATCAGATGAACACTGAAGCTTTCTTT.

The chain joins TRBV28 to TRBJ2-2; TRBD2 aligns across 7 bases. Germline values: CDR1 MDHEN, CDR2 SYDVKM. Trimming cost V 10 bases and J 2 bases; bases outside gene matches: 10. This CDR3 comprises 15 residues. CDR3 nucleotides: TGTGCCACACAAAGGGCTAGCGGAAACACCGGGGAGCTGTTTTTT. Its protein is CATQRASGNTGELFF.

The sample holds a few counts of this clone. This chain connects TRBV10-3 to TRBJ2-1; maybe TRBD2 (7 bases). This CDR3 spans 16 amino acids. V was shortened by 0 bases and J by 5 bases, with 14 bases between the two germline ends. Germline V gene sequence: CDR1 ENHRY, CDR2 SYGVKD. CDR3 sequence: CAISESWEGEHNEQFF. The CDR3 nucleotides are TGTGCCATCAGTGAGTCGTGGGAGGGGGAGCACAATGAGCAGTTCTTC.

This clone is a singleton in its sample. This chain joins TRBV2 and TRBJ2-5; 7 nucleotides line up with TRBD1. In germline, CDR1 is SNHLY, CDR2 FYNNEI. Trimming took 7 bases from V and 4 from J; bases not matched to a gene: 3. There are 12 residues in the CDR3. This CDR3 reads CASKGAGETQYF. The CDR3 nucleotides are TGTGCCAGCAAGGGGGCCGGAGAGACCCAGTACTTC.

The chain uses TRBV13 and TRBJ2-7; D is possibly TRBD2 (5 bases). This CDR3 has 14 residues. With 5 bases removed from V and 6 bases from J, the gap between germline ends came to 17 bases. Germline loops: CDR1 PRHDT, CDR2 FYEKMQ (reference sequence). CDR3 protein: CASSLLEASSEQYF. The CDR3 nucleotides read TGTGCCAGCAGCCTACTAGAAGCATCTAGCGAGCAGTACTTC.

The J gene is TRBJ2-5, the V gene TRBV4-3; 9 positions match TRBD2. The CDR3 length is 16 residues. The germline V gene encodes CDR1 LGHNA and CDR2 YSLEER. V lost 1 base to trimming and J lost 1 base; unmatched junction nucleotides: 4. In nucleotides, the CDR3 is TGCGCCAGCAGCCAAGGGAGCGGGGGGCCCCAAGAGACCCAGTACTTC. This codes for CASSQGSGGPQETQYF.

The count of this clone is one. The CDR3 region is CASSGQDYGYTF. The CDR3 DNA reads TGTGCCAGCAGCGGTCAGGACTATGGCTACACCTTC. The chain links TRBV4-2 to TRBJ1-2; D is undetermined. The CDR3 runs to 12 residues. Germline V gives CDR1 LGHNA, CDR2 YNFKEQ. Trimming removed 5 bases from V and 3 bases from J, with 7 bases in between.

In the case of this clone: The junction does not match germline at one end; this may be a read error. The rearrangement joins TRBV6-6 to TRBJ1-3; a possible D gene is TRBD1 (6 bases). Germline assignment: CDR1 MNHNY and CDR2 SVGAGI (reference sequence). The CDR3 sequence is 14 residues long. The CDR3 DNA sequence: TGTGCCAGCAGCCCAGGGGTCTCTGGAGACACCATATATTTT. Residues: CASSPGVSGDTIYF.